These 32 T cell receptor beta chains came from one sample sequenced in a study of cytomegalovirus exposure and HLA in healthy donors. Assay used: immunoSEQ multiplex PCR; TCRdb lists only in-frame clones, some missing. The table records approximately 170,000 clones, 85% of them present only once. Material for sequencing was PBMCs. The source of these receptors is a man younger than 35 in good health and CMV-seropositive.

The chain is built from TRBV19 and TRBJ1-1, with D possibly matching TRBD1 (5 bases). There are 13 residues in the CDR3. Between the trimmed V and J ends, which lost 5 bases and 6 bases, there was a span of 13 bases. Germline CDR1 LNHDA, CDR2 SQIVND (reference sequence). The CDR3 sequence: CASSVGPRAEAFF. The CDR3 DNA sequence: TGTGCCAGTAGTGTGGGGCCCAGGGCTGAAGCTTTCTTT.

The rearrangement links TRBV9 to TRBJ2-3; 11 nucleotides align to TRBD2. The J segment lost 4 bases and the V segment lost 5 bases, leaving 6 bases of the junction unmatched. The CDR3 has 15 residues. Germline CDR1 and CDR2: SGDLS and YYNGEE. CDR3 coding DNA: TGTGCCAGCAGTGTTACTAGCGGGAGTCCAGATACGCAGTATTTT. It yields the protein CASSVTSGSPDTQYF.

This rearrangement joins TRBV4-1 to TRBJ2-1; 15 nucleotides line up with TRBD2. This CDR3 has 17 residues. J gave up 5 bases and V 5 bases, and 7 bases lay outside the gene matches. Per germline, CDR1 MGHRA and CDR2 YSYEKL. CDR3 nucleotides: TGCGCCAGCAGCTTTCGGACTAGCGGGGGGGCAAACAATGAGCAGTTCTTC. Translation: CASSFRTSGGANNEQFF.

This chain uses TRBV2 with TRBJ1-4; no reliable D call. V lost 6 bases and J 4 bases, leaving 12 bases between the germline ends. This CDR3 is 14 amino acids long. Germline V gives CDR1 SNHLY, CDR2 FYNNEI. CDR3 DNA: TGTGCCAGCAGCGAGGCAGCAGATAATGAAAAACTGTTTTTT. Translated, it gives CASSEAADNEKLFF.

V and J are TRBV28 and TRBJ2-7, with 12 nucleotides matching TRBD1. This CDR3 has 14 amino acids. Per germline, CDR1 MDHEN and CDR2 SYDVKM. The V segment lost 4 bases and the J segment 6 bases; nucleotides outside the gene matches: 4. CDR3 nucleotides: TGTGCCAGCAGTTCGGGACAGGGGGCACTCGAGCAGTACTTC. This gives the protein CASSSGQGALEQYF.

V is TRBV5-1 and J is TRBJ1-4; 11 positions match TRBD1. V shed 4 bases, J shed 8 bases, and the junction held 10 bases outside the gene matches. The germline gives CDR1 SGHRS, CDR2 YFSETQ. This CDR3 region has 16 residues. The CDR3 DNA follows: TGCGCCAGCAGCCTAGCTACCGGGACAGGGGGGGAAAAACTGTTTTTT. Protein product: CASSLATGTGGEKLFF.

The rearrangement uses TRBV28 and TRBJ2-7; possible D gene TRBD2, 6 bases. Germline V CDR1 and CDR2: MDHEN, SYDVKM. V was shortened by 5 bases and J by 4 bases, with 18 bases between the two germline ends. The CDR3 has 15 residues. CDR3 DNA sequence: TGTGCCAGCAGTGCCCCCGGGGCGGGGAAATACGAGCAGTACTTC. Its protein is CASSAPGAGKYEQYF.

The rearrangement links TRBV27 to TRBJ1-2; D is ambiguous. CDR3 length: 13 residues. Trimming stripped 3 bases from V and 5 bases from J, with 10 bases between. CDR1 is MNHEY and CDR2 is SMNVEV in the germline V gene (reference sequence). The CDR3 sequence: CASSFRGRYGYTF. As DNA, the CDR3 is TGTGCCAGCAGTTTTCGCGGTCGGTATGGCTACACCTTC.

The DNA of the CDR3 is TGTGCCAGCCAGGGGCCCACTGAAGCTTTCTTT. Translating gives CASQGPTEAFF. The chain links TRBV27 to TRBJ1-1, with D possibly TRBD1 on 6 matching bases. V lost 8 bases and J lost 4, with 8 bases in between. Germline V CDR1 and CDR2: MNHEY, SMNVEV (reference sequence). The CDR3 is made up of 11 amino acids.

The V call is TRBV5-1, the J call TRBJ1-4; no firm D call. The CDR3 spans 14 residues. Looked up from germline, CDR1 is SGHRS and CDR2 is YFSETQ. V gave up 0 bases and J gave up 0 bases, with 3 bases separating them. The CDR3 nucleotides read TGCGCCAGCAGCTTGGCTGCAACTAATGAAAAACTGTTTTTT. Translation: CASSLAATNEKLFF.

This sequence joins TRBV2 and TRBJ2-7, with TRBD1 matching 8 bases. With 7 bases clipped from V and 5 bases from J, the junction kept 7 bases outside the gene matches. Per germline, CDR1 SNHLY and CDR2 FYNNEI. The CDR3 has 13 amino acids. The CDR3 DNA reads TGTGCCAGCAAATCCGGGACAGGCCACGAGCAGTACTTC. This encodes CASKSGTGHEQYF. The variable domain in full, completed from reference TRBV2 and TRBJ2-7, reads EPEVTQTPSHQVTQMGQEVILRCVPISNHLYFYWYRQILGQKVEFLVSFYNNEISEKSEIFDDQFSVERPDGSNFTLKIRSTKLEDSAMYFCASKSGTGHEQYFGPGTRLTVT.

The chain links TRBV5-6 to TRBJ2-7; TRBD1 aligns across 8 bases. The germline gives CDR1 SGHDT, CDR2 YYEEEE. The CDR3 contains 13 residues. V was clipped by 5 bases and J by 3 bases; unmatched bases: 4. The CDR3 DNA follows: TGTGCCAGCAGTTCGGACAGGGACTACGAGCAGTACTTC. Its translation: CASSSDRDYEQYF.

This clone was seen once. The gene calls are TRBV6-1 and TRBJ2-7; D perhaps matches TRBD1 (6 bases). Germline CDR1 reads MNHNS; CDR2 reads SASEGT. The CDR3 has 14 amino acids. Trimming took 3 bases from V and 3 from J, leaving 12 bases between them. The CDR3 DNA is TGTGCCAGCAGTGAGAGCCCGGGACACTACGAGCAGTACTTC. Residues: CASSESPGHYEQYF.

The chain carries TRBV5-1 and TRBJ2-1; 10 nucleotides agree with TRBD2. The CDR3 has 15 residues. The J segment lost 4 bases and the V segment lost 1 base, leaving 2 bases of the junction unmatched. CDR1 is SGHRS and CDR2 is YFSETQ in the germline V gene. The CDR3 loop is CASSLTSGEYNEQFF. CDR3 nucleotides: TGCGCCAGCAGCTTGACTAGCGGGGAGTACAATGAGCAGTTCTTC.

The gene calls are TRBV27 and TRBJ2-3, with 13 nucleotides matching TRBD2. Germline CDR1 reads MNHEY; CDR2 reads SMNVEV (reference sequence). The V segment lost 5 bases and the J segment 0 bases; nucleotides outside the gene matches: 5. The CDR3 is 17 amino acids. The CDR3 reads CASSPWTSGGSTDTQYF. CDR3 in DNA: TGTGCCAGCAGTCCTTGGACTAGCGGGGGTAGCACAGATACGCAGTATTTT.

For this clone: At the DNA level, this CDR3 is encoded by other sequences in the same sample as well. The rearrangement joins TRBV28 to TRBJ2-7, with 7 bases aligning to TRBD1. V lost 6 bases to trimming and J lost 4 bases; unmatched junction nucleotides: 3. Germline lookup yields CDR1 MDHEN and CDR2 SYDVKM. This CDR3 region has 12 residues. DNA of the CDR3: TGTGCCAGCAGCCTACAGGGGTACGAGCAGTACTTC. This encodes CASSLQGYEQYF. The whole variable domain, filled in from reference TRBV28 and TRBJ2-7, reads DVKVTQSSRYLVKRTGEKVFLECVQDMDHENMFWYRQDPGLGLRLIYFSYDVKMKEKGDIPEGYSVSREKKERFSLILESASTNQTSMYLCASSLQGYEQYFGPGTRLTVT.

The genes are TRBV7-2 and TRBJ1-1; no firm D call. V shed 0 bases and J shed 6 bases, with 8 bases lying between them. The V gene's germline CDR1 is SGHTA and CDR2 FQGNSA. The CDR3 is 13 residues long. CDR3 nucleotide sequence: TGTGCCAGCAGCTTAGCAGAGGGATCTGAAGCTTTCTTT. It yields the protein CASSLAEGSEAFF.

J is TRBJ1-5 and V is TRBV6-5; D gene ambiguous. V lost 6 bases and J lost 0, with 12 bases in between. CDR1 and CDR2 from the germline V gene are MNHEY and SVGAGI. This CDR3 is built from 15 residues. CDR3 bases: TGTGCCAGCAGACGCGACATTGTTAGCAATCAGCCCCAGCATTTT. This encodes CASRRDIVSNQPQHF.

The chain combines TRBV7-9 with TRBJ2-2; tentative D call: TRBD1 (6 bases). Germline CDR1 reads SEHNR; CDR2 reads FQNEAQ (reference sequence). V was pared by 5 bases and J by 8 bases, with 18 bases between. The CDR3 spans 15 residues. The CDR3 region has the DNA TGTGCCAGCAGCCCCGACAGGAACTCGGGGGGGGAGCTGTTTTTT. This encodes CASSPDRNSGGELFF.

This chain connects TRBV4-2 to TRBJ2-3; a weak D match, TRBD2 (6 bases). Germline V gene lookup returns CDR1 LGHNA and CDR2 YNFKEQ. With 0 bases removed from V and 5 bases from J, the gap between germline ends came to 9 bases. The CDR3 loop spans 14 amino acids. CDR3 sequence reads: CASSQDPAGDTQYF. The CDR3 nucleotides read TGTGCCAGCAGCCAAGATCCAGCGGGAGATACGCAGTATTTT.

The V call is TRBV6-5, the J call TRBJ1-5, with D tentatively TRBD1 (5 bases). This CDR3 is built from 14 residues. CDR1 and CDR2 from the germline V gene are MNHEY and SVGAGI. Trimming removed 6 bases at V and 1 base at J, with 10 bases between. In DNA form, the CDR3 reads TGTGCCAGCAGGCCGGGGGTGAGCAATCAGCCCCAGCATTTT. Translating gives CASRPGVSNQPQHF.

V and J are TRBV28 and TRBJ1-2; no reliable D call. Germline values: CDR1 MDHEN, CDR2 SYDVKM. This CDR3 has 14 amino acids. V was clipped by 5 bases and J by 8 bases, with 18 bases between them. CDR3 nucleotides: TGTGCCAGCAGTACCTCGTCAACCCGGAGAGGCTACACCTTC. Translated: CASSTSSTRRGYTF.

The J gene is TRBJ2-3, the V gene TRBV30, with TRBD1 matching over 10 bases. CDR3 length equals 14 residues. Per germline, CDR1 GTSNPN and CDR2 SVGIG (reference sequence). J was trimmed by 0 bases and V by 5 bases; bases with no gene match: 2. DNA for the CDR3: TGTGCCTGGTGGACAGGGGGTAGCACAGATACGCAGTATTTT. Protein product: CAWWTGGSTDTQYF.

This clone has just one count. The germline gene is not matched at one end of the junction; a read error may be the cause. The V and J genes are TRBV7-7 and TRBJ2-2; TRBD2 is a possible D gene (6 bases). Germline V gene sequence: CDR1 SSHAT, CDR2 FNYEAQ (reference sequence). CDR3 length: 14 amino acids. The CDR3 sequence is CASSSRDFPGELFF. The CDR3 nucleotides are TGTGCTAGCAGCTCCCGGGACTTCCCCGGGGAGCTGTTTTTT.

In this sample, this clone turned up a few times. This chain connects TRBV5-1 to TRBJ1-2; the D gene is possibly TRBD1 (6 bases). The CDR3 runs to 13 residues. V lost 4 bases and J lost 4, with 11 bases in between. Germline loops: CDR1 SGHRS, CDR2 YFSETQ. CDR3 DNA: TGCGCCAGCAGCGAACCCAGGGGCTATGGCTACACCTTC. Its protein is CASSEPRGYGYTF.

V usage is TRBV2 and J usage is TRBJ2-7; 11 nucleotides align to TRBD2. V shed 4 bases, J shed 6 bases, and the junction held 14 bases outside the gene matches. This CDR3 has 17 residues. Germline V gene data show CDR1 as SNHLY and CDR2 as FYNNEI. The CDR3 is CASSVRGLAGGITEQYF. The CDR3 bases are TGTGCCAGCAGTGTACGGGGTCTAGCGGGGGGTATAACCGAGCAGTACTTC.

The rearrangement links TRBV5-1 to TRBJ2-1; TRBD2 matches 12 bases. Per germline, CDR1 SGHRS and CDR2 YFSETQ. V gave up 5 bases and J gave up 3 bases; unmatched junction bases: 3. The CDR3 has 15 residues. The CDR3 nucleotides are TGCGCCAGCAGTCTAGCGGGGGGGGACTACAATGAGCAGTTCTTC. Its protein product is CASSLAGGDYNEQFF.

In this sample, this clone turned up once. The rearrangement joins TRBV6-1 to TRBJ1-2, with D perhaps TRBD1 (5 bases). CDR1 MNHNS and CDR2 SASEGT come from the germline V gene. CDR3 length: 15 residues. The V gene lost 0 bases and the J gene lost 0 bases, with 8 bases spanning the gap. The CDR3 DNA follows: TGTGCCAGCAGTGAAGCTTGGGGGGCTAACTATGGCTACACCTTC. Protein: CASSEAWGANYGYTF.

The rearrangement links TRBV5-4 to TRBJ2-7, with 11 bases lining up with TRBD1. With 4 bases clipped from V and 4 bases from J, the junction kept 7 bases outside the gene matches. From germline, CDR1 is SGHNT and CDR2 YYREEE (reference sequence). The CDR3 runs to 15 residues. The CDR3 reads CASSPGGQGVYEQYF. The CDR3 DNA is TGTGCCAGCAGCCCCGGGGGACAGGGGGTGTACGAGCAGTACTTC.

CDR3 in amino acids: CASSQGGGANTGELFF. The CDR3 DNA sequence: TGCGCCAGCAGCCAAGGAGGGGGGGCGAACACCGGGGAGCTGTTTTTT. This chain uses TRBV4-1 with TRBJ2-2; maybe TRBD2 (7 bases). The CDR3 has 16 residues. The germline CDR1 and CDR2 sequences are MGHRA and YSYEKL. V shed 1 base and J shed 0 bases, with 9 bases lying between them.

The chain links TRBV9 to TRBJ2-5; possible D gene TRBD2, 6 bases. The CDR3 spans 14 residues. Trimming took 3 bases from V and 5 from J, leaving 14 bases between them. Germline V gene sequence: CDR1 SGDLS, CDR2 YYNGEE. The CDR3 loop reads CASSAGPGRETQYF. The CDR3 DNA reads as TGTGCCAGCAGCGCTGGACCAGGGAGGGAGACCCAGTACTTC.

The chain's CDR3 is CASSLGAGWNYGYTF. CDR3 nucleotide sequence: TGTGCCAGCAGCTTAGGGGCAGGGTGGAACTATGGCTACACCTTC. The chain couples TRBV7-8 to TRBJ1-2, with a weak D call TRBD1 (5 bases). V gave up 1 base and J gave up 2 bases, with 11 bases separating them. Germline CDR1 and CDR2: SGHVS and FQNEAQ. CDR3 length: 15 residues.